The rows below give T cell receptor beta chains drawn from one sample of a study of cytomegalovirus exposure and HLA in healthy donors. Sequencing used immunoSEQ multiplex PCR; TCRdb keeps in-frame clones, though not all of them. The table has some 120,000 clones, about 63% seen once. The source material was PBMCs. These receptors were collected from a man aged 25-45 years in good health and CMV-seropositive. CDR3s include the opening cysteine and the closing phenylalanine or tryptophan. The D gene is left open where the match is weak. Size values are once, few and many counts, or a class for expanded clones, and some rows have none.

length,size,V,D,J,DNA,CDR3
15,NA,TRBV9,NA,TRBJ1-1,TGTGCCAGCAGCCCAGGGGACCTTCTGAACACTGAAGCTTTCTTT,CASSPGDLLNTEAFF
15,few,TRBV4-1,NA,TRBJ2-1,TGCGCCAGCAGCCTGGGCCAACAGCCCTACAATGAGCAGTTCTTC,CASSLGQQPYNEQFF
15,NA,TRBV11-2,TRBD1,TRBJ2-7,TGTGCCAGCAGCCAAGGGACAGGGGTTTCCTACGAGCAGTACTTC,CASSQGTGVSYEQYF
15,NA,TRBV4-3,NA,TRBJ1-1,TGCGCCAGCAGCCAAGGACCGGGAGACGTAACTGAAGCTTTCTTT,CASSQGPGDVTEAFF
13,NA,TRBV7-3,NA,TRBJ1-1,TGTGCCAGCAGCCTCCAGGGGTGGACTGAAGCTTTCTTT,CASSLQGWTEAFF
15,NA,TRBV15,TRBD2,TRBJ2-1,TGTGCCACCACCCGTAAACTAGCGGGAGGGGGTGAGCAGTTCTTC,CATTRKLAGGGEQFF
15,NA,TRBV11-1,TRBD1,TRBJ2-1,TGTGCCAGCAGCAGACCGGGACAGGGGGCCAATGAGCAGTTCTTC,CASSRPGQGANEQFF
16,few,TRBV4-2,TRBD2,TRBJ2-1,TGTGCCAGCAGCCAACGACTAGCGGGTCCTCCTTACGGGCAGTTCTTC,CASSQRLAGPPYGQFF
16,NA,TRBV11-2,NA,TRBJ2-7,TGTGCCAGCAGCTTAACCCCATGGGGAGGCCGCTACGAGCAGTACTTC,CASSLTPWGGRYEQYF
14,NA,TRBV6-1,TRBD1,TRBJ2-7,TGTTCCCTGAGTAGGGCAGGGGGCAGCTACGAGCAGTACTTC,CSLSRAGGSYEQYF
10,NA,TRBV12-5,NA,TRBJ1-2,TGTGCTAGTGGGGACTATCGCTACACCTTC,CASGDYRYTF
13,few,TRBV2,NA,TRBJ1-3,TGTGCCAGCCGTAGGGGCTCTGGAAACACCATATATTTT,CASRRGSGNTIYF
18,NA,TRBV9,TRBD1,TRBJ2-6,TGTGCCAGCAGCGTAGCCCCAGGGGGCCACTCTGGGGCCAACGTCCTGACTTTC,CASSVAPGGHSGANVLTF
16,NA,TRBV11-2,TRBD2,TRBJ2-5,TGTGCCAGCAGCTCCTACCTAGCGGGACCCGGGGAGACCCAGTACTTC,CASSSYLAGPGETQYF
16,NA,TRBV6-5,TRBD1,TRBJ1-2,TGTGCCAGCAGTTACTGGGGACAGACGACTAACTATGGCTACACCTTC,CASSYWGQTTNYGYTF
16,once,TRBV9,TRBD1,TRBJ1-3,TGTGCCAGCAGCGCAGGGACAGGGGCTAGGGGAAACACCATATATTTT,CASSAGTGARGNTIYF
13,NA,TRBV7-3,NA,TRBJ2-7,TGTGCCAGCAGCTTAAGCCGGGACTACGAGCAGTACTTC,CASSLSRDYEQYF
15,NA,TRBV6-1,TRBD2,TRBJ2-1,TGTGCCAGCACCGGGACTAGCGGTGCATACAATGAGCAGTTCTTC,CASTGTSGAYNEQFF
14,NA,TRBV9,NA,TRBJ2-1,TGTGCCAGCAGCGTTTCCGGGACCTACAATGAGCAGTTCTTC,CASSVSGTYNEQFF
16,NA,TRBV2,NA,TRBJ2-3,TGTGCCAGCAGTGGCGACCGATTGGAGCTCCCAGATACGCAGTATTTT,CASSGDRLELPDTQYF
14,NA,TRBV27,NA,TRBJ1-3,TGTGCCAGCAGTTCCCGGTCCTCTGGAAACACCATATATTTT,CASSSRSSGNTIYF
14,NA,TRBV5-1,TRBD1,TRBJ2-5,TGCGCCAGCACCCCGGGACAGCAACAAGAGACCCAGTACTTC,CASTPGQQQETQYF
14,NA,TRBV2,TRBD1,TRBJ2-7,TGTGCCAGCGCCGGGACAGGGGTGGTCTACGAGCAGTACTTC,CASAGTGVVYEQYF
16,NA,TRBV11-1,TRBD1,TRBJ2-1,TGTGCCAGCAGCCTAAACGGACAGGGAGACTACAATGAGCAGTTCTTC,CASSLNGQGDYNEQFF
13,NA,TRBV27,NA,TRBJ1-1,TGTGCCAGCAGCTTAACAAGGAACACTGAAGCTTTCTTT,CASSLTRNTEAFF
15,NA,TRBV29-1,TRBD1,TRBJ2-2,TGCAGCGTGGCGACAGGGGTCGCGAACACCGGGGAGCTGTTTTTT,CSVATGVANTGELFF
12,once,TRBV11-2,NA,TRBJ2-7,TGTGCCAGCAGCTTCGGGACACCTTTGAAGTACTTC,CASSFGTPLKYF
16,NA,TRBV4-1,TRBD1,TRBJ2-1,TGCGCCAGCAGCCCTACTCCGGGACAGGGGGTGAATGAGCAGTTCTTC,CASSPTPGQGVNEQFF
11,NA,TRBV20-1,NA,TRBJ1-1,TGCAGTGCTAGACCAACTTCTGAAGCTTTCTTT,CSARPTSEAFF
16,NA,TRBV27,TRBD2,TRBJ2-7,TGTGCCAGCAGTTCTCCAGGCCTTCTAGCGGGAGGCGAGCAGTACTTC,CASSSPGLLAGGEQYF
12,NA,TRBV27,TRBD2,TRBJ2-3,TGTGCCAGCAGTTTCGGGGGGGATACGCAGTATTTT,CASSFGGDTQYF
17,NA,TRBV5-1,TRBD2,TRBJ2-3,TGCGCCAGCAGGCTGACTAGCGGGAGCTGGGGGACAGATACGCAGTATTTT,CASRLTSGSWGTDTQYF
14,NA,TRBV11-1,NA,TRBJ2-7,TGTGCCAGCAGCTTGGGGCTACAGACCTACGAGCAGTACTTC,CASSLGLQTYEQYF
14,NA,TRBV4-1,TRBD2,TRBJ2-7,TGCGCCAGCAGCCAAGGACTAGCGGGCTACGAGCAGTACTTC,CASSQGLAGYEQYF
13,NA,TRBV11-1,NA,TRBJ1-1,TGTGCCAGCAGCATAGGGGAGTCCACTGAAGCTTTCTTT,CASSIGESTEAFF
14,NA,TRBV6-5,TRBD1,TRBJ1-1,TGTGCCAGCAGGCTACAGGGGGCCGGGACTGAAGCTTTCTTT,CASRLQGAGTEAFF
15,few,TRBV5-1,NA,TRBJ2-1,TGCGCCAGCAGCTGGCAGGGTGTTGGCTACAATGAGCAGTTCTTC,CASSWQGVGYNEQFF
15,NA,TRBV28,TRBD1,TRBJ2-7,TGTGCCAGCACCCCTGGGACAGGGGGGTGGGAAGAGCAGTACTTC,CASTPGTGGWEEQYF
16,NA,TRBV28,NA,TRBJ1-2,TGTGCCAGCAGTTTCTCCGGGTGGGGGGGCGCGGAGGGCTACACCTTC,CASSFSGWGGAEGYTF
15,NA,TRBV9,NA,TRBJ1-1,TGTGCCAGCAGCAGAAGAACCACCACAACAGATGAAGCTTTCTTT,CASSRRTTTTDEAFF
15,few,TRBV6-6,TRBD1,TRBJ2-7,TGTGCCAGCACCAAGACCGGGACAGGGCCCTACGAGCAGTACTTC,CASTKTGTGPYEQYF
15,NA,TRBV4-2,TRBD1,TRBJ2-7,TGTGCCAGCAGCCCTAGACAGGGGAGTTTCTACGAGCAGTACTTC,CASSPRQGSFYEQYF
15,NA,TRBV28,NA,TRBJ2-3,TGTGCCAGCAGTTCACTTCGCCGGGGCACAGATACGCAGTATTTT,CASSSLRRGTDTQYF
13,NA,TRBV7-2,NA,TRBJ2-1,TGTGCCAGCAGCTTTTTACTAGACAATGAGCAGTTCTTC,CASSFLLDNEQFF
15,NA,TRBV27,NA,TRBJ2-1,TGTGCCAGCAAATCACCCCCGGAGGGCTACAATGAGCAGTTCTTC,CASKSPPEGYNEQFF
14,once,TRBV5-5,NA,TRBJ1-5,TGTGCCAGCAGCTTGGGGAGCTTCGAGCAGCCCCAGCATTTT,CASSLGSFEQPQHF
16,once,TRBV7-2,TRBD1,TRBJ2-7,TGTGCCAGCAGCTTAGCCGGGACAGGGACCTACGACGAGCAGTACTTC,CASSLAGTGTYDEQYF
15,NA,TRBV18,TRBD1,TRBJ1-1,TGTGCCAGCTCATCGAGCACAGGGGGAGCGATAGAAGCTTTCTTT,CASSSSTGGAIEAFF
18,NA,TRBV5-6,NA,TRBJ2-1,TGTGCCAGCAGCCCGCCCTACCGGAGGGGGCCCAACAACTATGAGCAGTTCTTC,CASSPPYRRGPNNYEQFF
19,NA,TRBV4-2,TRBD2,TRBJ2-5,TGTGCCAGCAGCCAAGATTCCCCCGAACTAGCGGGAGGGCGAGAGACCCAGTACTTC,CASSQDSPELAGGRETQYF
14,NA,TRBV7-9,NA,TRBJ2-7,TGTGCCAGCAGCTTAGCAGGGGACTCCTACGAGCAGTACTTC,CASSLAGDSYEQYF
15,NA,TRBV6-5,TRBD2,TRBJ2-7,TGTGCCAGCAGTCCTGCGGGGGGGTCCTCCTACGAGCAGTACTTC,CASSPAGGSSYEQYF
15,NA,TRBV9,NA,TRBJ2-3,TGTGCCAGCAGCGTAGGGGTTAGCCCAGGGGATACGCAGTATTTT,CASSVGVSPGDTQYF
16,many,TRBV5-6,TRBD1,TRBJ2-7,TGTGCCAGCAGCCCCTTCCGACAGGGGGCAACCTACGAGCAGTACTTC,CASSPFRQGATYEQYF
16,few,TRBV4-3,NA,TRBJ2-7,TGCGCCAGCAGCCAAGAGGCCCCCGGGAGTAGTCTGAAGCAGTACTTC,CASSQEAPGSSLKQYF